A selection of T cell receptor beta chains follows, all from one sample in a study of blood T cell repertoires in COVID-19. Generated by immunoSEQ multiplex PCR, the TCRdb table keeps only in-frame clones and is missing some. Of about 200,000 clones in the sample, around 80% were seen once. Sequences were obtained from peripheral blood. All receptors come from a woman in her 40s with acute or convalescent COVID-19. CDR3s leave out the opening cysteine and the closing phenylalanine or tryptophan. The order of the fields is CDR3 length, J gene, V gene, clone size, CDR3 protein. Not all rows give a size; the values are once, few, many and, for expanded clones, a class.

length: 13
J: TRBJ1-3
V: TRBV10-3
size: -
CDR3: AISSTGDSGNTIY

length: 14
J: TRBJ1-1
V: TRBV6-2/TRBV6-3
size: -
CDR3: ASSDPLGQLNAEAF

length: 10
J: TRBJ1-6
V: TRBV4-1
size: -
CDR3: ASSQPNSPLH

length: 13
J: TRBJ1-1
V: TRBV19
size: -
CDR3: ASREQGRRDTEAF

length: 15
J: TRBJ2-5
V: TRBV7-9
size: -
CDR3: ASSSTGLAPNQETQY

length: 13
J: TRBJ2-1
V: TRBV6-5
size: -
CDR3: ASSLTSGGWTEQF

length: 12
J: TRBJ2-7
V: TRBV6-2/TRBV6-3
size: -
CDR3: ASSTAEGSYEQY

length: 12
J: TRBJ1-1
V: TRBV29-1
size: -
CDR3: SASGQGMNTEAF

length: 15
J: TRBJ2-6
V: TRBV13
size: -
CDR3: ASSSGLAGSGANVLT

length: 12
J: TRBJ2-1
V: TRBV6-5
size: -
CDR3: ASIKGTSDNEQF

length: 10
J: TRBJ1-1
V: TRBV5-1
size: -
CDR3: ASSLRGTEAF

length: 11
J: TRBJ1-1
V: TRBV7-2
size: -
CDR3: ASSYNWETEAF

length: 14
J: TRBJ1-1
V: TRBV7-6
size: -
CDR3: ASSRGQGAWNTEAF

length: 10
J: TRBJ1-6
V: TRBV30
size: -
CDR3: AWTPGNSPLH

length: 14
J: TRBJ2-4
V: TRBV4-2
size: -
CDR3: ASSQVESGSGDIQY

length: 10
J: TRBJ1-1
V: TRBV16
size: -
CDR3: ASSRDRYEAF

length: 15
J: TRBJ2-7
V: TRBV6-6
size: -
CDR3: ASSRGLAGGTNYEQY

length: 13
J: TRBJ2-1
V: TRBV4-3
size: -
CDR3: ASSQIAGVENEQF

length: 14
J: TRBJ1-5
V: TRBV19
size: -
CDR3: ASRDRLYLPDQPQH

length: 11
J: TRBJ1-1
V: TRBV2
size: -
CDR3: ASSSRSNTEAF

length: 14
J: TRBJ2-2
V: TRBV6-5
size: -
CDR3: ASSYSGLASPGELF

length: 10
J: TRBJ1-2
V: TRBV10-2
size: -
CDR3: ASSTGVYGYT

length: 10
J: TRBJ1-1
V: TRBV19
size: -
CDR3: ASSRQNTEAF

length: 12
J: TRBJ2-7
V: TRBV29-1
size: once
CDR3: SVEETRSSYEQY

length: 13
J: TRBJ2-1
V: TRBV7-2
size: -
CDR3: ASSTRLVSKNEQF

length: 13
J: TRBJ2-1
V: TRBV7-9
size: -
CDR3: ASSFRDRDHNEQF

length: 14
J: TRBJ1-5
V: TRBV6-2/TRBV6-3
size: -
CDR3: ASTPSQSGVDQPQH

length: 13
J: TRBJ1-2
V: TRBV21-1
size: -
CDR3: ASSNRDREAYGYT

length: 12
J: TRBJ2-7
V: TRBV19
size: -
CDR3: ASSIPGGFNEQY

length: 10
J: TRBJ2-5
V: TRBV5-5
size: -
CDR3: ASSGRQETQY

length: 14
J: TRBJ1-3
V: TRBV4-3
size: -
CDR3: ASSQVSWGTGNTIY

length: 11
J: TRBJ1-3
V: TRBV29-1
size: once
CDR3: SVVDRGGNTIY

length: 12
J: TRBJ1-2
V: TRBV5-5
size: -
CDR3: ASSPPSRGSGYT

length: 15
J: TRBJ2-7
V: TRBV10-3
size: -
CDR3: AISDFLAGDPFYEQY

length: 12
J: TRBJ2-2
V: TRBV7-2
size: -
CDR3: ASSYQRGTGELF

length: 12
J: TRBJ2-7
V: TRBV6-5
size: -
CDR3: ASSSGDPPYEQY